This T cell receptor beta chain originates from a study of blood T cell repertoires in COVID-19 (dated by TCRdb to between 2020 and 2021). Regarding the study in general: The collaborator samples originated in the United States, Italy and Spain and spanned the acute and convalescent phases of COVID-19. The material from the prospective study consisted of cDNA or gDNA derived from T cells, B-cell-depleted T cells, or PBMCs. Deeply sampled blood TCRbeta repertoires from subjects exposed to, actively infected with, or recovered from COVID-19 were included in the dataset. The repertoires were made available in a free public database intended to serve as a resource for research on the immune response to SARS-CoV-2. The samples were drawn from two sources: the first 160 participants of the ongoing ImmuneRACE study, and 1,200 or so subjects contributed by 6 global collaborators. The sample metadata nearly always contained a de-identified subject ID, COVID-19 status, age in years and sex. Where HLA class I and class II types were available, the types were taken from metadata supplied by the sample provider, not from assay-based typing.

The CDR3 measures 18 amino acids from cysteine to phenylalanine. The DNA shown is the 54-base CDR3, in frame from base 1. For CDR1 and CDR2, the germline V gene lists MGHRA and YSYEKL. The junction shows trimming of 3 bases on V and 2 bases on J, plus 19 bases between the germline ends. Whole blood was collected in K2EDTA tubes by collaborating institutions according to the institutions' own protocols. For TCRbeta analysis, collaborator samples were shipped as frozen whole blood, as isolated PBMCs, or as DNA extracted from either sample type. Findings and caveats that apply to the study as a whole: The quantity of clinical and demographic metadata differed by source and by participant and was supplied without curation.

Of note for this clone: What this receptor recognizes is not known. No per-base quality is available; no much larger clone lies one base away.

TCRbeta CDR3 regions were amplified from genomic DNA by means of the immunoSEQ Assay, a bias-controlled multiplex PCR. From the authors' description of their analysis: The number of nucleated cells in each sample was estimated by amplification of reference gene primers within the assay. To quantify the absolute abundance of each unique TCRbeta CDR3 rearrangement, sequence reads were collapsed and filtered. For each sample, productive Simpson clonality was calculated by taking the square root of Simpson's diversity index across productive rearrangements. The table comes from immuneACCESS by way of TCRdb, which keeps in-frame sequences with V and J called. Part of the clones is missing from these tables; in studies checked, under half for an unresolved V gene and the rest for unknown reasons. V and J calls and clone size are as listed in that table; D and trimming were resolved from the DNA. The sample contains about 140,000 clones, around 90% of them found a single time. Clones ranked in the top ten supply approximately 10% of the sample.

The V gene is TRBV4-1 and the J gene is TRBJ2-2; TRBD1 could be the D gene, as 5 bases match. This clonotype was sampled from a man between 60 and 75 years old with active or convalescent COVID-19. The specimen was peripheral blood. The base sequence is TGCGCCAGCAGCCAGTACGGGTCGGGCAGGGTCAACACCGGGGAGCTGTTTTTT. This encodes CASSQYGSGRVNTGELFF.